The 14 T cell receptor beta chains in this list originate from one sample, sequenced in a study of T cells after yellow fever vaccination. Using its own MiXCR run on the 5' RACE reads, TCRdb lists one record per CDR3 protein. In the table there are about 500,000 distinct CDR3 sequences, roughly a sixth of which are singletons. The source material was PBMCs, sampled 5 days after the first yellow fever vaccination. The source of these receptors is a man aged 18-30 years who received the YFV17D yellow fever vaccine.

The rearrangement links TRBV20-1 to TRBJ2-7; 10 bases agree with TRBD2. With 2 bases clipped from V and 3 bases from J, the junction kept 4 bases outside the gene matches. The germline CDR1 and CDR2 sequences are DFQATT and SNEGSKA (reference sequence). CDR3 length: 14 residues. CDR3 amino acids: CSARLAGDYYEQYV. In nucleotides, the CDR3 is TGCAGTGCTAGACTAGCGGGGGACTACTACGAGCAGTACGTC.

This clonotype was seen repeatedly, ten times or more. The rearrangement joins TRBV27 to TRBJ2-7; TRBD1 matches at 8 bases. V lost 2 bases to trimming and J lost 1 base; unmatched junction nucleotides: 4. CDR3 length equals 15 residues. Germline CDR1 MNHEY, CDR2 SMNVEV (reference sequence). CDR3 nucleotides: TGTGCCAGCAGTTTAGGCAGGGGGCAGTCCTACGAGCAGTACGTC. Protein product: CASSLGRGQSYEQYV.

CDR3 DNA: TGTGCCAGCAGCGTAGATTTTGGTAGGACAGATACGCAGTATTTT. Its protein is CASSVDFGRTDTQYF. The V call is TRBV9, the J call TRBJ2-3; D is ambiguous. Trimming removed 0 bases from V and 3 bases from J, with 11 bases in between. Germline V gives CDR1 SGDLS, CDR2 YYNGEE. The CDR3 is made up of 15 amino acids.

The chain recombines TRBV29-1 with TRBJ2-2; 8 nucleotides align to TRBD2. This CDR3 has 13 amino acids. V lost 7 bases and J lost 5; bases outside the gene matches: 6. Germline V gene lookup returns CDR1 SQVTM and CDR2 ANQGSEA. The CDR3: CSGGGRETGELFF. The CDR3 region has the DNA TGCAGCGGCGGGGGGCGGGAGACCGGGGAGCTGTTTTTT.

This clonotype was picked up a small number of times. The CDR3 DNA sequence: TGTGCCAGCAGCCATGCGGGGGAGGACACAGATACGCAGTATTTT. Translated, it gives CASSHAGEDTDTQYF. J is TRBJ2-3 and V is TRBV9; 7 positions match TRBD2. Trimming took 4 bases from V and 2 from J; bases not matched to a gene: 7. The CDR3 is 15 residues long. The germline CDR1 and CDR2 sequences are SGDLS and YYNGEE.

This clonotype occurred a few times. The V call is TRBV7-9, the J call TRBJ2-3, with 7 bases matching TRBD2. V was pared by 5 bases and J by 0 bases, with 2 bases of the junction left unmatched. The germline CDR1 and CDR2 sequences are SEHNR and FQNEAQ (reference sequence). This CDR3 contains 14 residues. The CDR3 loop is CASSAGVSTDTQYF. DNA for the CDR3: TGTGCCAGCAGCGCGGGGGTGAGCACAGATACGCAGTATTTT.

This clonotype has only a few counts. This rearrangement joins TRBV21-1 to TRBJ1-1; the table's D call TRBD1 went unverified against the DNA. TRBV21-1 is given as a pseudogene. CDR3 length: 15 amino acids. The CDR3 DNA is TGTGCCAGCAGCAAACCCTTACAGGGTCCGAATGAAGCTTTCTTT. Translating gives CASSKPLQGPNEAFF.

Only a few counts were recorded for this clonotype. The V call is TRBV5-4, the J call TRBJ2-2, with D perhaps matching TRBD2 (6 bases). The germline V and J ends were trimmed by 3 bases and 2 bases, with 8 bases remaining between them. CDR1 is SGHNT, CDR2 YYREEE, per germline (reference sequence). The CDR3 extends over 14 amino acids. The CDR3 spells CASSWGLNTGELFF. The CDR3 nucleotides are TGTGCCAGCAGCTGGGGACTTAACACCGGGGAGCTGTTTTTT.

Only a few counts were recorded for this clonotype. J is TRBJ2-5 and V is TRBV5-1; TRBD1 might be the D (6 bases). Trimming stripped 0 bases from V and 1 base from J, with 13 bases between. Germline V gene sequence: CDR1 SGHRS, CDR2 YFSETQ. This CDR3 is 16 amino acids long. The CDR3 reads CASSLGGQSFQETQYF. CDR3 nucleotide sequence: TGCGCCAGCAGCTTGGGGGGGCAGAGTTTCCAAGAGACCCAGTACTTC.

CDR3 sequence (DNA): TGTGCCACTTCCGGAGCGTATAATTCACCCCTCCACTTT. Translating gives CATSGAYNSPLHF. V is TRBV27 and J is TRBJ1-6; D unclear. The germline gives CDR1 MNHEY, CDR2 SMNVEV (reference sequence). V shed 10 bases and J shed 4 bases, with 11 bases lying between them. CDR3 size: 13 residues.

The rearrangement uses TRBV7-6 and TRBJ2-5; tentative D call: TRBD2 (6 bases). The CDR3 sequence is 15 residues long. The V gene lost 1 base and the J gene lost 5 bases, with 14 bases spanning the gap. Per the germline V gene, CDR1 is SGHVS and CDR2 is FNYEAQ. The CDR3 reads CASSLVRASEETQYF. The CDR3 DNA sequence: TGTGCCAGCAGCTTAGTCCGAGCTAGCGAGGAGACCCAGTACTTC.

This clonotype came up a few times. The chain links TRBV7-2 to TRBJ2-3; the D gene could be TRBD1 or TRBD2 (6 bases each). The CDR3 covers 16 residues. With 5 bases removed from V and 4 bases from J, the gap between germline ends came to 19 bases. Germline CDR1 SGHTA, CDR2 FQGNSA. The CDR3 sequence: CASSRRGPGVPDTQYF. CDR3 sequence (DNA): TGTGCCAGCAGCCGTCGGGGGCCCGGAGTACCAGATACGCAGTATTTT.

CDR3 nucleotides: TGTGCCAGCAGTTTAGACAGCTTTTACACTGAAGCTTTCTTT. This encodes CASSLDSFYTEAFF. V usage is TRBV12-3 or TRBV12-4 and J usage is TRBJ1-1; D gene unclear. V lost 1 base to trimming and J lost 3 bases, with 9 bases between them. CDR3 size: 14 residues.

The chain joins TRBV15 to TRBJ1-6; perhaps TRBD1 as D (6 bases). The CDR3 has 14 amino acids. V was clipped by 4 bases and J by 9 bases, with 13 bases between them. Looked up from germline, CDR1 is LNHNV and CDR2 is YYDKDF (reference sequence). DNA for the CDR3: TGTGCCACCAGCACCCGGACAGAGATTTCACCCCTCCACTTT. Protein: CATSTRTEISPLHF.